This is a list of T cell receptor beta chains from one sample in a study of cytomegalovirus exposure and HLA in healthy donors. The assay was immunoSEQ multiplex PCR, and TCRdb's table has in-frame clones only and misses some. The sample shows about 130,000 clones, 80% of them seen only once. The sample was PBMCs. These receptors came from a man in his forties or fifties in good health and CMV-seronegative. The CDR3 runs from the conserved cysteine through the conserved F or W. D genes are given only for firm matches.

CDR3 protein,CDR3 DNA,J gene,V gene,D gene
CATSRDRRGRTNNEQFF,TGTGCCACCAGCAGAGATAGGCGGGGGCGAACCAACAATGAGCAGTTCTTC,TRBJ2-1,TRBV15,-
CASSETVFNTEAFF,TGTGCCAGCAGTGAGACAGTTTTTAACACTGAAGCTTTCTTT,TRBJ1-1,TRBV6-1,-
CASSLNTGDTEAFF,TGTGCCAGCAGCTTAAATACAGGGGACACTGAAGCTTTCTTT,TRBJ1-1,TRBV7-6,TRBD1
CAIKATGGGYGYTF,TGTGCCATCAAGGCGACGGGAGGAGGGTATGGCTACACCTTC,TRBJ1-2,TRBV10-3,-
CASSDRTNTGELFF,TGTGCCAGCAGTGACAGGACGAACACCGGGGAGCTGTTTTTT,TRBJ2-2,TRBV2,-
CASSPDRSEEKLFF,TGTGCCAGCAGCCCGGACAGGTCGGAGGAAAAACTGTTTTTT,TRBJ1-4,TRBV5-6,TRBD1
CASSESERATLTQDTQYF,TGCGCCAGCAGTGAGTCGGAGAGGGCGACCCTCACTCAGGATACGCAGTATTTT,TRBJ2-3,TRBV10-1,-
CASSLRRGPYNEQFF,TGTGCCAGCAGTTTGCGAAGGGGGCCCTACAATGAGCAGTTCTTC,TRBJ2-1,TRBV28,TRBD1
CASSPTGGDLGNYGYTF,TGTGCCAGCTCACCGACAGGGGGCGATTTGGGGAACTATGGCTACACCTTC,TRBJ1-2,TRBV18,TRBD1
CASSPTGPDQPQHF,TGTGCCAGCAGCCCAACAGGGCCCGATCAGCCCCAGCATTTT,TRBJ1-5,TRBV2,-